This T cell receptor beta chain was retrieved from a study of beta chain features in type 1 diabetes. The entirety of the isolated RNA underwent reverse transcription, so expressed TCRB transcripts were sequenced. The repertoire was sequenced with immunoSEQ multiplex PCR; TCRdb's copy has only in-frame clones and lacks some. This sample yields about 150,000 clones, of which 40% to 60% are seen a single time; 0.4% to 0.5% belongs to the top ten. Losses at the gene ends were 6 bases for V and 3 bases for J; bases not matched to a gene: 4. The CDR3 is 15 amino acids. Germline assignment: CDR1 MDHEN and CDR2 SYDVKM. This clone was observed a handful of times. Sorted populations all exceeded 98% purity.

This chain links TRBV28 with TRBJ1-5; 11 bases are shared with TRBD1. This receptor was taken from a young man in good health. Sequenced: Tregs from blood. The CDR3 DNA sequence: TGTGCCAGCAGGGACAGGGGGCTCTTCAATCAGCCCCAGCATTTT. This codes for CASRDRGLFNQPQHF.